What follows are 25 T cell receptor beta chains derived from one specimen sequenced in a study of T-cell memory formation after mild COVID-19. Each CDR3 protein is one row after TCRdb ran MiXCR on the 5' RACE reads. In the table there are approximately 250,000 distinct CDR3 sequences, roughly 15% of which are singletons. The sample consisted of PBMCs or a T cell subset sorted from them (not recorded which). These receptors were collected from an adult woman who had mild COVID-19 (a few samples of this study predate the infection). Cell type and time point are not known.

The chain is built from TRBV12-5 and TRBJ2-2; TRBD1 might be the D (5 bases). The ends were cut back, 5 bases at V and 4 bases at J, with 11 bases in the middle. CDR3 length: 14 amino acids. Germline values: CDR1 LGHNT, CDR2 FRNRAP. In nucleotides, the CDR3 is TGTGCTAGTGGTACCAGGACACCCACCGGGGAGCTGTTTTTT. Its protein is CASGTRTPTGELFF. The full variable domain, in which reference TRBV12-5 and TRBJ2-2 provide the parts outside the CDR3, is DARVTQTPRHKVTEMGQEVTMRCQPILGHNTVFWYRQTMMQGLELLAYFRNRAPLDDSGMPKDRFSAEMPDATLATLKIQPSEPRDSAVYFCASGTRTPTGELFFGEGSRLTVL.

Only a few counts were recorded for this clonotype. The chain couples TRBV6-5 to TRBJ2-7, with 10 bases lining up with TRBD2. Germline values: CDR1 MNHEY, CDR2 SVGAGI. The J segment lost 12 bases and the V segment lost 5 bases, leaving 4 bases of the junction unmatched. CDR3 length: 11 amino acids. The CDR3 DNA reads TGTGCCAGCAGTGGAACTAGCGGGATGTACTTC. Translation: CASSGTSGMYF.

This clonotype was seen at least ten times. The chain uses TRBV11-2 and TRBJ1-5; 7 bases fit TRBD1. CDR1 is SGHAT, CDR2 FQNNGV, per germline. Trimming cost V 5 bases and J 5 bases; bases outside gene matches: 6. The CDR3 totals 14 residues. The CDR3 reads CASSPGGRDQPQHF. CDR3 nucleotide sequence: TGTGCCAGCAGCCCAGGGGGGAGGGATCAGCCCCAGCATTTT.

V usage is TRBV5-1 and J usage is TRBJ1-2, with D unclear. Trimming took 0 bases from V and 6 from J, leaving 9 bases between them. Germline V lookup: CDR1 SGHRS, CDR2 YFSETQ. This CDR3 has 13 residues. The CDR3 sequence is CASSLEGGHGYTF. The CDR3 DNA sequence: TGCGCCAGCAGCTTGGAAGGCGGCCATGGCTACACCTTC.

CDR3 nucleotides: TGTGCCAGCAGTGAAACCGAGGGTATCGGCTACACCTTC. Translating gives CASSETEGIGYTF. V and J are TRBV2 and TRBJ1-2; no reliable D call. The CDR3 is 13 residues long. V was trimmed by 2 bases and J by 8 bases, leaving 12 bases between them. Germline V gene sequence: CDR1 SNHLY, CDR2 FYNNEI.

The chain couples TRBV12-3 or TRBV12-4 to TRBJ2-7; the match to TRBD2 covers 13 bases. V shed 4 bases, J shed 6 bases, and the junction held 9 bases outside the gene matches. CDR3 length: 16 amino acids. The CDR3 is CASSSGLAGVRVEQYF. CDR3 coding DNA: TGTGCCAGCAGTTCCGGACTAGCGGGAGTTCGGGTCGAGCAGTACTTC.

The chain couples TRBV5-1 to TRBJ1-6; no definite D call. Trimming removed 6 bases from V and 7 bases from J, with 14 bases in between. Germline V gene sequence: CDR1 SGHRS, CDR2 YFSETQ. The CDR3 is 14 residues long. As DNA, the CDR3 is TGCGCCAGCAAGATTGGAGTCCAAAATTCACCCCTCCACTTT. Protein product: CASKIGVQNSPLHF.

The chain combines TRBV3-1 with TRBJ2-7; D unclear. Trimming removed 3 bases from V and 4 bases from J, with 16 bases in between. This CDR3 is built from 15 residues. The germline V gene encodes CDR1 LGHDT and CDR2 YNNKEL (reference sequence). DNA for the CDR3: TGTGCCAGCAGCCACCCCAAGAGAGCGTTTTACGAGCAGTACTTC. Translating it yields CASSHPKRAFYEQYF.

This chain links TRBV5-1 with TRBJ1-1; D may be TRBD1 (6 bases). The V gene lost 4 bases and the J gene lost 3 bases, with 16 bases spanning the gap. This CDR3 comprises 15 residues. Germline V CDR1 and CDR2: SGHRS, YFSETQ. The CDR3: CASSPPRGGYTEAFF. In DNA, the CDR3 is TGCGCCAGCAGCCCACCTAGGGGGGGGTACACTGAAGCTTTCTTT.

This chain uses TRBV5-1 with TRBJ2-1, with 8 bases identical to TRBD2. CDR1 is SGHRS and CDR2 is YFSETQ in the germline V gene. The CDR3 contains 15 residues. V was clipped by 6 bases and J by 2 bases; unmatched bases: 7. The chain's CDR3 is CASMPTSVPYNEQFF. The CDR3 DNA reads TGCGCCAGCATGCCGACTAGCGTACCCTACAATGAGCAGTTCTTC.

V usage is TRBV30 and J usage is TRBJ1-1; TRBD1 might be the D (6 bases). Germline V gene data show CDR1 as GTSNPN and CDR2 as SVGIG (reference sequence). This CDR3 contains 15 residues. The V end was cut by 3 bases, the J end by 12 bases, with 26 bases between. CDR3 in amino acids: CAWRLKIHEGGGTFF. In DNA form, the CDR3 reads TGTGCCTGGAGGTTAAAGATCCACGAAGGAGGGGGAACTTTCTTT.

J is TRBJ2-1 and V is TRBV12-3 or TRBV12-4; possible D gene TRBD2, 6 bases. The CDR3 has 16 residues. Trimming took off 5 bases at V and 5 bases at J, with 19 bases between the two ends. Here the CDR3 reads CASSGAAGAWDNEQFF. The CDR3 DNA reads as TGTGCCAGCAGTGGGGCAGCGGGCGCTTGGGACAATGAGCAGTTCTTC.

The chain combines TRBV28 with TRBJ2-7; D possibly corresponds to TRBD2 (6 bases). The germline V gene has CDR1 MDHEN and CDR2 SYDVKM. The CDR3 runs to 14 residues. Trimming left V 6 bases short and J 1 base short, with 13 bases between. This CDR3 is CASRISGTSYEQYF. For the CDR3, the DNA is TGTGCCAGCAGGATCTCCGGGACTTCCTACGAGCAGTACTTC.

The chain is built from TRBV11-2 and TRBJ1-4; D is unclear. V gave up 5 bases and J gave up 8 bases, with 18 bases separating them. The germline gives CDR1 SGHAT, CDR2 FQNNGV. This CDR3 has 15 amino acids. The CDR3: CASSVGPSIGEKLFF. The DNA for the CDR3 is TGTGCCAGCAGCGTCGGACCCTCTATCGGGGAAAAACTGTTTTTT.

The chain joins TRBV4-1 to TRBJ2-5; D perhaps matches TRBD2 (5 bases). Germline V gene sequence: CDR1 MGHRA, CDR2 YSYEKL. V was pared by 1 base and J by 2 bases, with 14 bases between. The CDR3 covers 16 residues. CDR3 DNA sequence: TGCGCCAGCAGCCAAGTTCCCTCCCGGGGACAAGAGACCCAGTACTTC. This encodes CASSQVPSRGQETQYF.

A remark on this clonotype: One junction end disagrees with the germline gene, perhaps due to a read error. V gene TRBV20-1 combines with J gene TRBJ2-3, with D maybe TRBD2 (5 bases). Germline loops: CDR1 DFQATT, CDR2 SNEGSKA (reference sequence). The CDR3 is 15 residues long. CDR3 DNA sequence: TGCAGTGCTGGCGACTACCCGAGGAACTTGGGCTTACAGTGTTTT. Translation gives CSAGDYPRNLGLQCF.

In its sample, this clonotype was seen many times. V is TRBV7-2 and J is TRBJ2-7; 10 nucleotides align to TRBD1. Losses at the gene ends were 5 bases for V and 2 bases for J; bases not matched to a gene: 3. CDR1 and CDR2 from the germline V gene are SGHTA and FQGNSA. CDR3 length equals 14 residues. The CDR3 sequence is CASSPDRGPYEQYF. In DNA, the CDR3 is TGTGCCAGCAGCCCAGACAGGGGGCCCTACGAGCAGTACTTC.

This clonotype was seen a handful of times. V is TRBV12-3 or TRBV12-4 and J is TRBJ2-1, with D possibly TRBD2 on 6 matching bases. The CDR3 runs to 16 residues. Trimming took off 0 bases at V and 5 bases at J, with 14 bases between the two ends. CDR3 DNA sequence: TGTGCCAGCAGTTTAGCTCGGGGGATACTTAACAATGAGCAGTTCTTC. Residues: CASSLARGILNNEQFF.

The chain recombines TRBV7-6 with TRBJ2-7; D is unclear. From germline, CDR1 is SGHVS and CDR2 FNYEAQ. CDR3 length equals 13 residues. Trimming stripped 5 bases from V and 6 bases from J, with 14 bases between. The CDR3 DNA is TGTGCCAGCAGCATGGGCCGCTTCACCGAGCAGTACTTC. This translates into CASSMGRFTEQYF.

The gene calls are TRBV15 and TRBJ2-3; TRBD1 matches 9 bases. Trimming removed 5 bases from V and 0 bases from J; junction bases left unmatched: 3. CDR1 LNHNV and CDR2 YYDKDF come from the germline V gene (reference sequence). There are 15 residues in the CDR3. The CDR3: CATSGGQGSTDTQYF. The CDR3 DNA reads as TGTGCCACCAGCGGGGGACAGGGAAGCACAGATACGCAGTATTTT.

The table lists this clonotype with a few counts. The V gene is TRBV12-2, the J gene TRBJ1-4. TRBV12-2 represents a pseudogene. CDR3 length: 16 residues. In DNA form, the CDR3 reads TGTGCAAGTCGCCCCTCCATCACAGGCCCCAAGGGTGGACTGTTTTTT. Translating it yields CASRPSITGPKGGLFF.

This clonotype was observed a handful of times. This chain links TRBV20-1 with TRBJ2-7; D remains ambiguous. Trimming cost V 3 bases and J 5 bases, with 14 bases left between them. The germline V gene has CDR1 DFQATT and CDR2 SNEGSKA (reference sequence). CDR3 length equals 13 residues. CDR3: CSARAGSKNEQYF. The DNA for the CDR3 is TGCAGTGCTAGGGCTGGTAGCAAGAACGAGCAGTACTTC.

The gene calls are TRBV27 and TRBJ2-7; D gene uncertain. CDR1 is MNHEY, CDR2 SMNVEV, per germline (reference sequence). The CDR3 extends over 13 amino acids. V lost 4 bases and J 1 base, leaving 8 bases between the germline ends. CDR3 amino acids: CASSSGPSYEQYF. The CDR3 nucleotides read TGTGCCAGCAGTTCCGGGCCATCCTACGAGCAGTACTTC.

The table lists this clonotype with many counts. The gene calls are TRBV5-1 and TRBJ2-4; 14 bases fit TRBD2. The CDR3 covers 20 residues. Per the germline V gene, CDR1 is SGHRS and CDR2 is YFSETQ. The V segment lost 4 bases and the J segment 1 base; nucleotides outside the gene matches: 13. The DNA of the CDR3 is TGCGCCAGCAGCGCATACCCGGGACTAGCGGGAGTCCTGGCCAAAAACATTCAGTACTTC. It yields the protein CASSAYPGLAGVLAKNIQYF.

This clonotype has just a few counts. The chain uses TRBV7-9 and TRBJ2-1; the D is unclear. Germline V CDR1 and CDR2: SEHNR, FQNEAQ (reference sequence). V lost 5 bases and J 0 bases, leaving 8 bases between the germline ends. CDR3 size: 14 residues. The CDR3 reads CASSPSSSYNEQFF. In DNA, the CDR3 is TGTGCCAGCAGCCCCAGCTCCTCCTACAATGAGCAGTTCTTC.